Sequencing of this T cell receptor beta chain was carried out in a study of Ad26.COV2.S vaccination and SARS-CoV-2 variants. The treatment: some 20 received Ad26.COV2.S at low or high dose, single or two shots; five or six received placebo; per-sample allocation not given. Sampling happened 63 days after the first vaccine or placebo injection. Sequencing was performed with immunoSEQ multiplex PCR; in TCRdb, only in-frame clones are kept and a portion is missing. Here the sample spans more than 300,000 clones, around four fifths being singletons. CDR3 length: 14 residues. Germline V gene lookup returns CDR1 KGHSH and CDR2 LQKENI. V shed 3 bases and J 3 bases; nucleotides not matched to a gene: 3.

Sequenced here: peripheral blood, sampled in a trial of Ad26.COV2.S vaccine versus placebo. This receptor was taken from a person between 18 and 65 years old who received the Ad26.COV2.S COVID-19 vaccine or a placebo. V gene TRBV18 combines with J gene TRBJ2-7; TRBD1 matches 9 bases. The CDR3 region has the DNA TGTGCCAGCTCACCGGCGGGACAGGGCTACGAGCAGTACTTC. Translated, it gives CASSPAGQGYEQYF.